The next 14 T cell receptor beta chains were all read from a single sample in a study of T cells after yellow fever vaccination. TCRdb reanalysed the 5' RACE reads using MiXCR and keeps one entry per CDR3 protein. This sample has approximately 170,000 distinct CDR3 sequences, with approximately 9.9% found just once. The sample in question was CD8+ T cells sorted from PBMCs, obtained 15 days after the yellow fever booster vaccination. Receptors originate from a young man who received the YFV17D yellow fever vaccine.

This clonotype was observed a handful of times. The chain links TRBV7-2 to TRBJ2-2; 8 bases map to TRBD2. Germline V gene sequence: CDR1 SGHTA, CDR2 FQGNSA. This CDR3 contains 16 residues. Germline trimming cut 5 bases from V and 1 base from J; bases unmatched to any gene: 6. The CDR3 DNA follows: TGTGCCAGCAGCCCCGTTAGCGGGGAGAACACCGGGGAGCTGTTTTTT. Amino acid sequence: CASSPVSGENTGELFF.

The J gene is TRBJ2-7, the V gene TRBV12-3 or TRBV12-4; D possibly corresponds to TRBD1 (5 bases). Trimming took 2 bases from V and 6 from J, leaving 5 bases between them. The CDR3 is 11 residues long. CDR3 DNA sequence: TGTGCCAGCAGTTTACAGGGCGAGCAGTACTTC. Its translation: CASSLQGEQYF.

This clonotype appeared a few times. The chain links TRBV6-6 to TRBJ2-7; TRBD1 might be the D (6 bases). Trimming took off 2 bases at V and 4 bases at J, with 15 bases between the two ends. Germline lookup yields CDR1 MNHNY and CDR2 SVGAGI (reference sequence). The CDR3 sequence is 15 residues long. The CDR3 is CASSYARTEIYEQYF. CDR3 DNA sequence: TGTGCCAGCAGTTACGCTAGGACAGAAATTTACGAGCAGTACTTC.

This clonotype was counted ten times or more. The chain carries TRBV12-3 or TRBV12-4 and TRBJ1-2; TRBD1 matches at 9 bases. This CDR3 region has 12 residues. J was trimmed by 8 bases and V by 8 bases; bases with no gene match: 6. CDR3 nucleotide sequence: TGTGCCAGCCTTACAGGGGGCCAAGGCTACACCTTC. The encoded protein is CASLTGGQGYTF.

This clonotype was seen a few times. The genes are TRBV29-1 and TRBJ2-1; 8 bases fit TRBD2. The CDR3 is made up of 11 amino acids. Germline trimming cut 8 bases from V and 6 bases from J; bases unmatched to any gene: 3. Germline V gene data show CDR1 as SQVTM and CDR2 as ANQGSEA. In nucleotides, the CDR3 is TGCAGCCTCGGGGGGGGCAATGAGCAGTTCTTC. Translated: CSLGGGNEQFF.

This clonotype was observed at least ten times. V is TRBV5-1 and J is TRBJ2-7; no clear D gene. Germline values: CDR1 SGHRS, CDR2 YFSETQ. The CDR3 sequence is 13 residues long. The V end lost 0 bases, the J end lost 3 bases, and 7 bases lay between the germline ends. CDR3 residues: CASSLDRVYEQYF. In nucleotides, the CDR3 is TGCGCCAGCAGCTTGGATAGGGTCTACGAGCAGTACTTC.

This clonotype was picked up many times. This rearrangement joins TRBV6-4 to TRBJ2-3; 11 bases agree with TRBD2. Per the germline V gene, CDR1 is MRHNA and CDR2 is SNTAGT. This CDR3 is built from 16 residues. V was clipped by 2 bases and J by 0 bases; unmatched bases: 1. The CDR3 DNA sequence: TGTGCCAGCAGTGACCTAGCGGGGGGTAGCACAGATACGCAGTATTTT. This sequence encodes CASSDLAGGSTDTQYF.

V and J are TRBV12-5 and TRBJ2-7, with a possible D match to TRBD1 (6 bases). Germline CDR1 reads LGHNT; CDR2 reads FRNRAP. The V end lost 7 bases, the J end lost 0 bases, and 10 bases lay between the germline ends. CDR3 length: 13 amino acids. CDR3 sequence reads: CASATGSSYEQYF. CDR3 in DNA: TGTGCTAGTGCCACAGGGTCCTCCTACGAGCAGTACTTC.

The chain has TRBV7-9 and TRBJ2-7; TRBD1 agrees at 7 bases. This CDR3 has 14 residues. Germline V gene lookup returns CDR1 SEHNR and CDR2 FQNEAQ (reference sequence). The V gene end was trimmed by 3 bases and the J gene end by 4 bases; junction bases not matched to a gene: 6. This chain's CDR3 is CASSFEGALYEQYF. The CDR3 DNA follows: TGTGCCAGCAGCTTTGAGGGGGCCCTTTACGAGCAGTACTTC.

This clonotype has at least ten counts. The chain is built from TRBV4-1 and TRBJ2-7, with 7 nucleotides matching TRBD1. Trimming took 0 bases from V and 3 from J; bases not matched to a gene: 2. Germline CDR1 reads MGHRA; CDR2 reads YSYEKL. This CDR3 region has 14 residues. CDR3 in amino acids: CASSQDRGSYEQYF. The CDR3 DNA follows: TGCGCCAGCAGCCAAGACAGGGGGAGCTACGAGCAGTACTTC.

V gene TRBV4-3 combines with J gene TRBJ1-2, with D uncertain. The CDR3 sequence is 18 residues long. Germline V gene data show CDR1 as LGHNA and CDR2 as YSLEER. Trimming shortened V by 0 bases and J by 3 bases, and 20 bases separated the two germline ends. This CDR3 reads CASSQETMIGWQYYGYTF. The CDR3 DNA reads as TGCGCCAGCAGCCAAGAGACCATGATTGGGTGGCAATACTATGGCTACACCTTC.

This clonotype was seen a handful of times. The rearrangement links TRBV5-1 to TRBJ2-3; D possibly matches TRBD1 or TRBD2 (6 bases each). Germline-derived CDR1 and CDR2 are SGHRS and YFSETQ. Trimming removed 0 bases at V and 6 bases at J, with 26 bases between. The CDR3 has 19 amino acids. As DNA, the CDR3 is TGCGCCAGCAGCTTGGGTTTTCCCTCGACAGGAGGGGTAGAGGATACGCAGTATTTT. It is translated as CASSLGFPSTGGVEDTQYF.

Only a few counts were recorded for this clonotype. This chain uses TRBV2 with TRBJ2-3, with D perhaps assigned TRBD1 or TRBD2 (6 bases each). Germline loops: CDR1 SNHLY, CDR2 FYNNEI. This CDR3 is 15 amino acids long. V was cut by 3 bases and J by 5 bases, with 15 bases left in between. CDR3: CASSDRWGAGDTQYF. The CDR3 DNA reads as TGTGCCAGCAGTGATCGCTGGGGGGCTGGAGATACGCAGTATTTT.

The rearrangement joins TRBV4-1 to TRBJ2-5; D is uncertain. Trimming cost V 0 bases and J 4 bases, with 6 bases left between them. There are 13 residues in the CDR3. Germline assignment: CDR1 MGHRA and CDR2 YSYEKL. The CDR3 protein is CASSQDFGETQYF. The CDR3 DNA is TGCGCCAGCAGCCAAGATTTTGGAGAGACCCAGTACTTC.